The 6 T cell receptor beta chains given below trace back to one sample, sequenced in a study of T cell changes during pregnancy in multiple sclerosis. The protocol was immunoSEQ multiplex PCR, while the TCRdb copy is restricted to in-frame clones and leaves out a portion. Altogether some 93,000 clones are present, roughly 92% being singletons, with the ten largest covering just over 2%. Material: peripheral blood, obtained after pregnancy. Every receptor here comes from a female donor with multiple sclerosis, enrolled in a pregnancy study.

The rearrangement links TRBV29-1 to TRBJ1-2; D not resolved. V gave up 1 base and J gave up 4 bases, with 7 bases separating them. This CDR3 is 12 amino acids long. The germline gives CDR1 SQVTM, CDR2 ANQGSEA. The CDR3 DNA reads as TGCAGCGTTGAAGGCCGGAGCTATGGCTACACCTTC. Translating it yields CSVEGRSYGYTF.

The rearrangement joins TRBV7-6 to TRBJ2-5; 8 bases are a match to TRBD1. This CDR3 has 15 amino acids. CDR1 and CDR2 from the germline V gene are SGHVS and FNYEAQ. The ends lost 6 bases at V and 3 bases at J; junction bases unmatched: 9. The CDR3 sequence: CASRRRGTGEETQYF. CDR3 coding DNA: TGTGCCAGCAGACGGAGGGGGACAGGAGAAGAGACCCAGTACTTC.

The genes are TRBV4-2 and TRBJ2-3, with 11 nucleotides matching TRBD2. CDR1 and CDR2 from the germline V gene are LGHNA and YNFKEQ. V shed 1 base, J shed 5 bases, and the junction held 17 bases outside the gene matches. The CDR3 has 20 residues. CDR3 in DNA: TGTGCCAGCAGCCAAGGGAACCCGGCTAGCGGGGGGCTGGCACGAGATACGCAGTATTTT. This gives the protein CASSQGNPASGGLARDTQYF.

This CDR3 is CASSRQGVVYEQFF. The CDR3 region has the DNA TGTGCCAGTAGTAGACAGGGGGTAGTCTATGAGCAGTTCTTC. V usage is TRBV19 and J usage is TRBJ2-1; 9 bases are shared with TRBD1. The CDR3 covers 14 residues. Per germline, CDR1 LNHDA and CDR2 SQIVND (reference sequence). V was pared by 4 bases and J by 8 bases, with 6 bases of the junction left unmatched.

The rearrangement joins TRBV12-5 to TRBJ1-4; D remains ambiguous. Germline V lookup: CDR1 LGHNT, CDR2 FRNRAP. CDR3 length: 10 residues. The V end lost 5 bases, the J end lost 9 bases, and 4 bases lay between the germline ends. The CDR3 loop is CASGLQKLFF. CDR3 coding DNA: TGTGCTAGTGGTCTACAAAAACTGTTTTTT.

The rearrangement links TRBV5-6 to TRBJ2-7; tentatively, D is TRBD2 (6 bases). V was cut by 0 bases and J by 1 base, with 11 bases left in between. CDR1 is SGHDT, CDR2 YYEEEE, per germline. The CDR3 has 15 residues. CDR3 DNA sequence: TGTGCCAGCAGCTTGGGACTGGGGGGTTCCTACGAGCAGTACTTC. It specifies CASSLGLGGSYEQYF.